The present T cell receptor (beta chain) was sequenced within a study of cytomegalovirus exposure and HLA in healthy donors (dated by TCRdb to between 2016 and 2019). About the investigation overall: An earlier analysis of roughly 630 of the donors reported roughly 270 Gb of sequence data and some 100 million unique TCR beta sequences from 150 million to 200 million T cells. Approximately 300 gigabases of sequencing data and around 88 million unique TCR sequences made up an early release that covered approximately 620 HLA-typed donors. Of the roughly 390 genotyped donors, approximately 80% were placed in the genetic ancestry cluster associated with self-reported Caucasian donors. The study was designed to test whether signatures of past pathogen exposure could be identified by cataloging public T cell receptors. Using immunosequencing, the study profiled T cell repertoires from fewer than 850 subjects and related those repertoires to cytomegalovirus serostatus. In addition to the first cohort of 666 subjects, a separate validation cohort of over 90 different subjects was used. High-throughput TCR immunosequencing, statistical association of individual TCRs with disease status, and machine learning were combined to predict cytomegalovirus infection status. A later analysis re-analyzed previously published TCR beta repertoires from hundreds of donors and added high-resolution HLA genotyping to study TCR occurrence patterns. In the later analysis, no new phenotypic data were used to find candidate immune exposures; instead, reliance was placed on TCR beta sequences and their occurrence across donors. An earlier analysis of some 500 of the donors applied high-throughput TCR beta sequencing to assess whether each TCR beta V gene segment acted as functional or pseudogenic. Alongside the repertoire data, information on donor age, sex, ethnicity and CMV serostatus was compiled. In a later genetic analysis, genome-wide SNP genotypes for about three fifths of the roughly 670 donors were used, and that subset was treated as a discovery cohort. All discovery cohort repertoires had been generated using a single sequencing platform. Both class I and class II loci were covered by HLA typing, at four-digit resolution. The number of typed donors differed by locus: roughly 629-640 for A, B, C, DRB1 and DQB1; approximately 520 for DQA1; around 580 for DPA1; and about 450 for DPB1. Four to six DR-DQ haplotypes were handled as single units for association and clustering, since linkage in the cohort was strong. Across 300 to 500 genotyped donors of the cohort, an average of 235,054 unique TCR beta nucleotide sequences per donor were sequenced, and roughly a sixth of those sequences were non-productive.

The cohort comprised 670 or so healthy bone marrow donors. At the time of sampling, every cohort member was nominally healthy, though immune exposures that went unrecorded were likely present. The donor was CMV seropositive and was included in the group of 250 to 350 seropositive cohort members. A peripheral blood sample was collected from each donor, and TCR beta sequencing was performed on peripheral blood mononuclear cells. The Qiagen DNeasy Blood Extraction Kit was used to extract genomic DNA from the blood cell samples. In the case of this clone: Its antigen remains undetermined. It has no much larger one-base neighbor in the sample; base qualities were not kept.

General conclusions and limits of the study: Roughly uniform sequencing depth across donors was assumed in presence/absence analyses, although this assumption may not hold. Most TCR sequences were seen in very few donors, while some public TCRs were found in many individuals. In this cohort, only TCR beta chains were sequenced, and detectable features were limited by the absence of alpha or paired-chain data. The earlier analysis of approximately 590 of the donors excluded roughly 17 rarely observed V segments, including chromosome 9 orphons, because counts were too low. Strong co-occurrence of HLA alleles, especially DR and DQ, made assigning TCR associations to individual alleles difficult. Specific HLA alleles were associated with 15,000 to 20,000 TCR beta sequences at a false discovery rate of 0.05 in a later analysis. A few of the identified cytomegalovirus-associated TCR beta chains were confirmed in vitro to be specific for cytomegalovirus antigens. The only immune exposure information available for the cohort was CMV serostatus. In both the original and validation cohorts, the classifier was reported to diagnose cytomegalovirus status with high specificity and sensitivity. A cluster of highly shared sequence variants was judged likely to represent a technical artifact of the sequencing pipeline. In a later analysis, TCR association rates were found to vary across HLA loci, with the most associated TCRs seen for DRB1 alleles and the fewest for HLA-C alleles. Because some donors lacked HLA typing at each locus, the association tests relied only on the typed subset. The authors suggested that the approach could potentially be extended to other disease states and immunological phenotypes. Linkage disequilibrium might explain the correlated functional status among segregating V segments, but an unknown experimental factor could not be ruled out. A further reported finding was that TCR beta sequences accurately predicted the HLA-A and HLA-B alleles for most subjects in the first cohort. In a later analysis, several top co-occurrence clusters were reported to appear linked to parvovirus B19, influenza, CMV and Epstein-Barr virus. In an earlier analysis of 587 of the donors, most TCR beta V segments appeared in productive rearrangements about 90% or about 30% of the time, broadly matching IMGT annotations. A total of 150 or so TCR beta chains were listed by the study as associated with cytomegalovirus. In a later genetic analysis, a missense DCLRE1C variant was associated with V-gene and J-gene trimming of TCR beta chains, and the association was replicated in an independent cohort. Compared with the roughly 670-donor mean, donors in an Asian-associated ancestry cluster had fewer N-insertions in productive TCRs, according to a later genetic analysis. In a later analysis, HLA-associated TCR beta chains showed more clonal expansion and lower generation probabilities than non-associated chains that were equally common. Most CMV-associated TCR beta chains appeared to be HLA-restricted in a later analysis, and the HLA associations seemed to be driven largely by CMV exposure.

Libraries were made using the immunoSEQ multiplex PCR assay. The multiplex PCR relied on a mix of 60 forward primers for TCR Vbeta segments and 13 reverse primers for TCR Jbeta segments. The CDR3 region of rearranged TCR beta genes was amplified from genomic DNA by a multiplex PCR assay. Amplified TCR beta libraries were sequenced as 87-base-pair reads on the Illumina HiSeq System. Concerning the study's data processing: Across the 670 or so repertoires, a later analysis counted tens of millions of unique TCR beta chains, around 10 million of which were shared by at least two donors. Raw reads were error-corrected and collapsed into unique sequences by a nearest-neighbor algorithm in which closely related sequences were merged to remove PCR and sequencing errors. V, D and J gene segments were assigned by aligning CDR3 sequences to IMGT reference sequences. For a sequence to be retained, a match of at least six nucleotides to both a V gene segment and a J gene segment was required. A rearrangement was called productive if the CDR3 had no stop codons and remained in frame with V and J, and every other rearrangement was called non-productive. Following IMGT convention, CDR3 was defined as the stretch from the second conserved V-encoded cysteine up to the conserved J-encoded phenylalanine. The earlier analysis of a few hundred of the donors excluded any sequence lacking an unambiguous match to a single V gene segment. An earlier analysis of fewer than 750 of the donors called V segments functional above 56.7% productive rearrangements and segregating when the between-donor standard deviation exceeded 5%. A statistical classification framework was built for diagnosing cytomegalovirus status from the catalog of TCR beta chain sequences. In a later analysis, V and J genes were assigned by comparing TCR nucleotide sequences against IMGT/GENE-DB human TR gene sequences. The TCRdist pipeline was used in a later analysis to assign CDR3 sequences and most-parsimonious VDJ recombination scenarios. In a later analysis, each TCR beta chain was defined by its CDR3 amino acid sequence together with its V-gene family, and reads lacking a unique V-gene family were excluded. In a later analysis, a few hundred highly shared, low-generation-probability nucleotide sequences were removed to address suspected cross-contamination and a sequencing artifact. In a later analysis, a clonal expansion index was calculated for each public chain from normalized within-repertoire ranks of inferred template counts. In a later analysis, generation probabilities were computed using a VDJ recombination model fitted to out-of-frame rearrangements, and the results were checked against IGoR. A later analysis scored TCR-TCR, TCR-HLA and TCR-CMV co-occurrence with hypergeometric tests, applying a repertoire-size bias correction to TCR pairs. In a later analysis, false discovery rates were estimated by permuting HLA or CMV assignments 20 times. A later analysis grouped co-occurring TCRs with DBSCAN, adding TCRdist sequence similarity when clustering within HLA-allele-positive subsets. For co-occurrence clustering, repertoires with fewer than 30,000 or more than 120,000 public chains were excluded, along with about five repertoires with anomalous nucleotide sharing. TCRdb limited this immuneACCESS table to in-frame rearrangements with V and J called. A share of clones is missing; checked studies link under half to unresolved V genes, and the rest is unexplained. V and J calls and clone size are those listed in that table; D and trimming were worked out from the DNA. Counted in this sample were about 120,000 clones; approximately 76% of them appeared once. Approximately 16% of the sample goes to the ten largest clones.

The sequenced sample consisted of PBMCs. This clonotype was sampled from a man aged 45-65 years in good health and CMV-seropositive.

Here the CDR3 is given as CASSLAVQNNSPLHF. The DNA reads TGTGCCAGCAGCTTAGCTGTCCAAAATAATTCACCCCTCCACTTT. The chain is assembled from TRBV7-2 and TRBJ1-6; the D gene lacks a confident call. CDR1 and CDR2 are drawn from the germline V gene: SGHTA, FQGNSA. V sheds 0 bases and J sheds 5 bases, leaving 8 bases between their ends. The CDR3 measures 15 amino acids from cysteine to phenylalanine. CDR3 DNA only is kept here, 45 bases in frame from base 1. The entire variable domain, with the stretches around the CDR3 drawn from the reference TRBV7-2 and TRBJ1-6 proteins, is GAGVSQSPSNKVTEKGKDVELRCDPISGHTALYWYRQSLGQGLEFLIYFQGNSAPDKSGLPSDRFSAERTGGSVSTLTIQRTQQEDSAVYLCASSLAVQNNSPLHFGNGTRLTVT.